These 21 T cell receptor beta chains share one sample of origin, sequenced in a study of tumor and adjacent non-tumor tissue in lung cancer. The template was RNA from unsorted bulk tissue. The normal lung tissue was taken more than 3 cm from the tumor edge. TCRbeta libraries were built with three rounds of nested PCR, modified from ARM-PCR. TCRdb analysed the multiplex PCR reads with MiXCR anew, one entry per CDR3 protein. This repertoire shows approximately 80,000 distinct CDR3 sequences, more than 80% found once; its top ten account for 45% to 55%. Specimen: distant non-tumor lung tissue. The receptors stem from a man in his sixties with non-small cell lung cancer.

In the case of this clonotype: A much larger clone differs by one base, so this may be a read error. The V and J genes are TRBV28 and TRBJ1-1, with a possible D match to TRBD1 (6 bases). With 6 bases removed from V and 7 bases from J, the gap between germline ends came to 18 bases. The CDR3 contains 14 residues. The germline V gene encodes CDR1 MDHEN and CDR2 SYDVKM. The CDR3, as DNA: TGTGCCAGCAGCTCTCCGGGGGCGGGCAGTGAAGCTTTCTTT. Encoded protein: CASSSPGAGSEAFF.

As regards this clonotype: An end of the junction differs from the germline gene, which may be a read error. The chain combines TRBV5-6 with TRBJ2-1; D is possibly TRBD2 (6 bases). Germline loops: CDR1 SGHDT, CDR2 YYEEEE. CDR3 size: 14 residues. This CDR3 is CASSLRLRGNEQSF. The CDR3 DNA sequence: TGTGCCAGCAGCTTAAGGCTCCGGGGGAATGAGCAGTCCTTC.

A word on this clonotype: A read error may be the cause here, since a much bigger clone is one base away. This rearrangement joins TRBV7-8 to TRBJ2-5, with D tentatively TRBD1 (7 bases). The CDR3 consists of 16 residues. Germline CDR1 is SGHVS and CDR2 is FQNEAQ. Trimming took 2 bases from V and 7 from J, leaving 20 bases between them. CDR3 in DNA: TGTGCCAGCAGCTTATCGAGACAGGGCGGGATCGGGACCCAGTACTTC. This gives the protein CASSLSRQGGIGTQYF.

Regarding this clonotype: At one end the junction does not follow the germline gene, possibly because of a read error. CDR3 nucleotides: TGTTCCAGCAGTTTCGTTAGGGGGGCGAGGTATACGCAGTATTTT. Encoded protein: CSSSFVRGARYTQYF. V gene TRBV11-1 combines with J gene TRBJ2-3, with D possibly called TRBD1 or TRBD2 (6 bases each). CDR3 length: 15 amino acids. Germline V gene lookup returns CDR1 SGHAT and CDR2 FQDESV (reference sequence).

Note on this clonotype: The germline gene is not matched at one end of the junction; a read error may be the cause. V usage is TRBV7-3 and J usage is TRBJ2-5; D is unresolved. CDR3 length: 13 amino acids. Germline CDR1 reads SGHTA; CDR2 reads FQGTGA. CDR3 sequence reads: CASSLGDLALKYF. CDR3 in DNA: TGTGCTAGCAGCTTAGGAGACCTGGCGCTTAAATACTTC.

As concerns this clonotype: Sequence at one end of the junction differs from germline and may be a read error. The chain employs TRBV4-3 and TRBJ1-2; TRBD1 is a possible D gene (5 bases). The CDR3 spans 15 residues. CDR1 LGHNA and CDR2 YSLEER come from the germline V gene. The CDR3 sequence is CASSREQETNYGYTF. The CDR3 coding sequence is TGCGCCAGCAGCCGGGAACAGGAGACTAACTATGGCTATACCTTC.

This sequence joins TRBV6-2 or TRBV6-3 and TRBJ2-1; D gene unclear. The CDR3 is made up of 14 amino acids. The V gene lost 7 bases and the J gene lost 6 bases, with 16 bases spanning the gap. CDR1 MNHEY and CDR2 SVGEGT come from the germline V gene. This CDR3 is CASTDRIACNEQFF. In DNA form, the CDR3 reads TGTGCCAGCACTGACCGGATAGCCTGCAATGAGCAGTTCTTC.

A note on this clonotype: A read error is likely, as this CDR3 ends without the conserved phenylalanine or tryptophan. V usage is TRBV11-2 and J usage is TRBJ2-5; 7 bases line up with TRBD1. Germline V gene lookup returns CDR1 SGHAT and CDR2 FQNNGV. The CDR3 spans 13 residues. The CDR3 spells CTNSSTGEETQYL. In DNA form, the CDR3 reads TGTACCAACAGCTCTACAGGGGAAGAAACCCAGTACCTC.

Notes on this clonotype: One junction end disagrees with the germline gene, perhaps due to a read error. This sequence joins TRBV11-2 and TRBJ2-5; D is perhaps TRBD1 (5 bases). The V gene's germline CDR1 is SGHAT and CDR2 FQNNGV. The CDR3 loop spans 14 amino acids. In nucleotides, the CDR3 is TGTGCCGGCAGCTTAGATCAGGGTGTAGAGACCCGATACTTC. Protein product: CAGSLDQGVETRYF.

Note on this clonotype: The junction departs from the called germline gene at one end, perhaps through a read error. The chain links TRBV20-1 to TRBJ2-1; 8 bases are a match to TRBD2. Germline CDR1 is DFQATT and CDR2 is SNEGSKA (reference sequence). The length of the CDR3 is 14 residues. The CDR3 protein is CCARVSSGTDEQLF. The CDR3, as DNA: TGCTGTGCTAGAGTCAGTAGCGGGACGGATGAGCAGTTATTC.

Details on this clonotype: An end of the junction differs from the germline gene, which may be a read error. The chain carries TRBV11-1 and TRBJ2-4; 13 bases align to TRBD2. This CDR3 region has 16 residues. CDR1 and CDR2 (germline): SGHAT, FQDESV (reference sequence). The CDR3 is CASSHTSGRAKNIKYF. Written as DNA, the CDR3 is TGTGCCAGCAGCCATACTAGCGGGAGGGCCAAAAACATTAAGTACTTC.

Of note for this clonotype: A much larger clone differs by one base, so this may be a read error. V and J are TRBV20-1 and TRBJ2-1; the D gene is possibly TRBD1 (6 bases). The CDR3 totals 13 residues. Germline V gene sequence: CDR1 DFQATT, CDR2 SNEGSKA (reference sequence). The V end was cut by 5 bases, the J end by 10 bases, with 18 bases between. Here the CDR3 reads CSAPLQGMCEQFF. The CDR3 nucleotides read TGCAGTGCTCCACTACAGGGAATGTGCGAGCAGTTCTTC.

This clonotype appeared a few times. Its ends do not fully match the called genes, so a read error is possible. CDR3 coding DNA: TGTGTAAGCAGCTCTGGACAGGTCCAAGAGACCCAGCACTTC. As protein: CVSSSGQVQETQHF. The rearrangement uses TRBV11-2 and TRBJ2-5; 7 bases are a match to TRBD1. From germline, CDR1 is SGHAT and CDR2 FQNNGV. The CDR3 is 14 residues long.

This chain joins TRBV4-2 and TRBJ2-1, with D maybe TRBD1 (7 bases). CDR1 and CDR2 (germline): LGHNA, YNFKEQ. This CDR3 is built from 19 residues. This chain's CDR3 is CTGSHELVLSRGAGYEQFF. Here the CDR3 DNA reads TGTACCGGCAGCCATGAACTAGTTTTAAGCAGGGGGGCAGGGTATGAGCAGTTCTTC.

This clonotype appeared many times. The chain combines TRBV28 with TRBJ2-7, with 9 bases that match TRBD1. V lost 6 bases and J lost 2; bases outside the gene matches: 5. The CDR3 has 14 amino acids. CDR1 is MDHEN, CDR2 SYDVKM, per germline. The CDR3 sequence is CASSYRGRPYEQYF. For the CDR3, the DNA is TGTGCCAGCAGCTACAGGGGGCGACCCTACGAGCAGTACTTC.

The rearrangement joins TRBV11-1 to TRBJ2-1; maybe TRBD2 (5 bases). The CDR3 consists of 17 residues. Trimming stripped 2 bases from V and 7 bases from J, with 21 bases between. Germline V lookup: CDR1 SGHAT, CDR2 FQDESV (reference sequence). CDR3: CASSLSRLAGGKNEQFF. The DNA for the CDR3 is TGTGCCAGCAGCTTATCTAGGCTAGCAGGAGGCAAGAATGAGCAGTTCTTC. Supplemented by reference TRBV11-1 and TRBJ2-1, the full variable domain reads EAEVAQSPRYKITEKSQAVAFWCDPISGHATLYWYRQILGQGPELLVQFQDESVVDDSQLPKDRFSAERLKGVDSTLKIQPAELGDSAMYLCASSLSRLAGGKNEQFFGPGTRLTVL.

The chain has TRBV28 and TRBJ1-1, with D tentatively TRBD1 (5 bases). From germline, CDR1 is MDHEN and CDR2 SYDVKM. The V gene lost 7 bases and the J gene lost 6 bases, with 15 bases spanning the gap. CDR3 length: 13 amino acids. CDR3 protein: CASMLGGVSEAFF. CDR3 coding DNA: TGTGCCAGCATGCTGGGGGGGGTGTCTGAAGCTTTCTTT.

About this clonotype: The conserved phenylalanine or tryptophan normally closing the CDR3 is absent here, so this likely arose from a read error. CDR3 nucleotides: TGTGCCAGCAATCCTATCTCTTGGGCCAACGCCCTGACTCTA. Translation: CASNPISWANALTL. The J gene is TRBJ2-6, the V gene TRBV11-2; D not certain. Germline CDR1 reads SGHAT; CDR2 reads FQNNGV. The CDR3 covers 14 residues.

This clonotype has only one observation. This chain joins TRBV30 and TRBJ2-3; D gene uncertain. The germline V and J ends were trimmed by 2 bases and 2 bases, with 5 bases remaining between them. Germline V gene data show CDR1 as GTSNPN and CDR2 as SVGIG (reference sequence). CDR3 length: 12 amino acids. The CDR3 loop is CAWSLNTDTQYF. The CDR3 DNA reads TGTGCCTGGAGTTTAAACACAGATACGCAGTATTTT.

Remarks on this clonotype: Since no conserved phenylalanine or tryptophan closes the CDR3, a read error is the likely cause. This chain joins TRBV20-1 and TRBJ2-4, with D perhaps matching TRBD1 (5 bases). This CDR3 spans 19 amino acids. The germline CDR1 and CDR2 sequences are DFQATT and SNEGSKA (reference sequence). CDR3 in DNA: TGCAGTGCTAGAGCCGTCGACCGGGCCCTACAGGTAGCCAAAAGCATTCAGTACTTA. It codes for CSARAVDRALQVAKSIQYL.

The chain carries TRBV5-1 and TRBJ2-3; 9 nucleotides align to TRBD2. The CDR3 has 16 residues. With V trimmed by 0 bases and J by 5 bases, 7 bases remained unmatched. CDR1 and CDR2 from the germline V gene are SGHRS and YFSETQ. CDR3 amino acids: CASSLGWTSDIDTQYF. The CDR3, as DNA: TGCGCCAGCAGCTTGGGATGGACTAGCGACATAGATACGCAGTATTTT.